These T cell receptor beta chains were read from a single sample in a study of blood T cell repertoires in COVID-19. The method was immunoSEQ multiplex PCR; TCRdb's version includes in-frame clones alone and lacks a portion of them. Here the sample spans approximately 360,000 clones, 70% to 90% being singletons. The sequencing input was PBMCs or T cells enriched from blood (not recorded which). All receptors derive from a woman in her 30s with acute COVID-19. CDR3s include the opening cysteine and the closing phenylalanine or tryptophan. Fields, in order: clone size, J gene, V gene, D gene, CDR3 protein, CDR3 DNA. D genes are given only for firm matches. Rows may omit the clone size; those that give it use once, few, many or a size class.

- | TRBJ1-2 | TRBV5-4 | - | CASSSSSDGYTF | TGTGCCAGCAGCTCTTCGAGCGACGGCTACACCTTC
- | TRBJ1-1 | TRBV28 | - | CASSSRVNTEAFF | TGTGCCAGCAGTTCCCGGGTGAACACTGAAGCTTTCTTT
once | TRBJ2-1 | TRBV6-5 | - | CASRGVSSYNEQFF | TGTGCCAGCAGGGGAGTCAGCTCCTACAATGAGCAGTTCTTC
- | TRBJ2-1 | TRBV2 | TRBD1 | CASSGQGSYNEQFF | TGTGCCAGCTCGGGACAGGGGTCCTACAATGAGCAGTTCTTC
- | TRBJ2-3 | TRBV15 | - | CATTIGRDFSTDTQYF | TGTGCCACCACCATAGGAAGGGACTTCTCCACAGATACGCAGTATTTT
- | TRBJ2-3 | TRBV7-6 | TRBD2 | CASSSRGGFTSTDTQYF | TGTGCCAGCAGCTCCCGCGGGGGGTTCACTAGCACAGATACGCAGTATTTT
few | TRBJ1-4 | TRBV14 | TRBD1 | CASSNRQGASEKLFF | TGTGCCAGCAGCAATAGACAGGGAGCGTCTGAAAAACTGTTTTTT
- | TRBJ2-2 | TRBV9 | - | CASSVGNTGELFF | TGTGCCAGCAGCGTTGGCAACACCGGGGAGCTGTTTTTT
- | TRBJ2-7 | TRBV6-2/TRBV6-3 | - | CASSYSTGLYEQYF | TGTGCCAGCAGTTACTCGACTGGACTCTACGAGCAGTACTTC
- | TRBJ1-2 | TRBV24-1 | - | CATSNLAGYTF | TGTGCCACCAGTAACCTAGCCGGCTACACCTTC
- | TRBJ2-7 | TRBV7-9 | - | CASSSTLGGGEQYF | TGTGCCAGCAGCTCCACACTCGGGGGAGGCGAGCAGTACTTC
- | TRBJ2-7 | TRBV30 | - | CAWSVPGTWIYEQYF | TGTGCCTGGAGTGTACCAGGGACATGGATCTACGAGCAGTACTTC
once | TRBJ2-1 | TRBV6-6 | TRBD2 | CASSPLASGEYNEQFF | TGTGCCAGCAGTCCGTTAGCTAGCGGAGAGTACAATGAGCAGTTCTTC
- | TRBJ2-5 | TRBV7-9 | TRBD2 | CASSAPEGTSWETQYF | TGTGCCAGCAGCGCCCCCGAGGGGACTAGCTGGGAGACCCAGTACTTC
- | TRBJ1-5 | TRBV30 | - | CAWSDPGPRGDQPQHF | TGTGCCTGGAGCGACCCCGGTCCCAGGGGAGATCAGCCCCAGCATTTT
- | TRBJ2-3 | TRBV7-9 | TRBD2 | CASSLRRYGGGSSDTQYF | TGTGCCAGCAGCTTAAGACGCTACGGGGGGGGCTCCTCAGATACGCAGTATTTT
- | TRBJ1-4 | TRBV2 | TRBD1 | CASSTGTGSEKLFF | TGTGCCAGCAGTACCGGGACAGGAAGTGAAAAACTGTTTTTT
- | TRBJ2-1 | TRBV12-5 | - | CASGLVEYEQFF | TGTGCTAGTGGTTTGGTAGAGTACGAGCAGTTCTTC
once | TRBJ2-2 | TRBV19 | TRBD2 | CASTRLRSGGAGDTGELFF | TGTGCCAGTACTCGCCTTAGGAGCGGGGGGGCCGGGGACACCGGGGAGCTGTTTTTT
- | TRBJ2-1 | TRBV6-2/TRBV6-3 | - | CASSYDRGTNYNEQFF | TGTGCCAGCAGTTACGATCGGGGGACCAATTACAATGAGCAGTTCTTC
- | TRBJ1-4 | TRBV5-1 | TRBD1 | CASSLERQGRGLREKLFF | TGCGCCAGCAGCTTGGAACGACAGGGGAGGGGACTACGTGAAAAACTGTTTTTT
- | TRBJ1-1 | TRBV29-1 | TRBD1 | CSGGQGMNTEAFF | TGCAGCGGGGGACAGGGGATGAACACTGAAGCTTTCTTT
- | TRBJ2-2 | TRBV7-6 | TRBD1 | CASSSRDRDTGELFF | TGTGCCAGCAGTTCCAGGGACAGGGACACCGGGGAGCTGTTTTTT
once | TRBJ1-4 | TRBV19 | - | CASSGVGAWNEKLFF | TGTGCCAGTTCGGGGGTAGGAGCCTGGAATGAAAAACTGTTTTTT
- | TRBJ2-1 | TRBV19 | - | CASGTGSNEQFF | TGTGCCAGTGGGACTGGGTCGAATGAGCAGTTCTTC
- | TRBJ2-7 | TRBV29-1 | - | CSVEDESPYEQYF | TGCAGCGTTGAAGATGAGAGTCCCTACGAGCAGTACTTC
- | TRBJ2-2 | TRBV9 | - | CASSVHWNTGELFF | TGTGCCAGCAGCGTACACTGGAACACCGGGGAGCTGTTTTTT
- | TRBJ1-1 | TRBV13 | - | CASSNSNGYSAAFF | TGTGCCAGCAGCAACTCAAACGGGTACTCGGCCGCTTTCTTT
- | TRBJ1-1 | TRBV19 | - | CASNFAETPEAFF | TGTGCCAGTAACTTCGCGGAGACCCCTGAAGCTTTCTTT
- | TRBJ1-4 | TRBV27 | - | CASSLSGARGLFF | TGTGCCAGCAGTTTATCAGGGGCTAGGGGACTGTTTTTT
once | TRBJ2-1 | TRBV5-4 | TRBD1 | CASSRGQGSYNEQFF | TGTGCCAGCAGCCGCGGACAGGGGAGCTACAATGAGCAGTTCTTC
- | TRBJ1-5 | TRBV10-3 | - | CAISEGLYQPQHF | TGTGCCATCAGTGAGGGGCTTTATCAGCCCCAGCATTTT
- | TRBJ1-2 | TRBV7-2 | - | CASSLWGLSSWGGYTF | TGTGCCAGCAGCTTATGGGGGCTCTCCTCATGGGGCGGCTACACCTTC
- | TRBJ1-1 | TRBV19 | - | CASSPSGRPEAFF | TGTGCCAGTAGTCCATCGGGGAGGCCTGAAGCTTTCTTT
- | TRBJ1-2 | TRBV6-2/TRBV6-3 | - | CASSPPARSYGYTF | TGTGCCAGCAGTCCCCCGGCGCGGTCCTATGGCTACACCTTC
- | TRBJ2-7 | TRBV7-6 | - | CASSLAPRSEQYF | TGTGCCAGCAGCTTAGCCCCCCGTTCCGAGCAGTACTTC
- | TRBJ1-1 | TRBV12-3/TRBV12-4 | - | CASTPGGYTEAFF | TGTGCCAGCACCCCGGGGGGGTACACTGAAGCTTTCTTT
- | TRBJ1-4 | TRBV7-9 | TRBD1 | CASSRNRGPNEKLFF | TGTGCCAGCAGCCGGAACAGGGGGCCTAATGAAAAACTGTTTTTT
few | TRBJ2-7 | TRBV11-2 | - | CASSLEFTGYEQYF | TGTGCCAGCAGCTTGGAATTTACAGGTTACGAGCAGTACTTC
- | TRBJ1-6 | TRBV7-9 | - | CASSFEQGSPLHF | TGTGCCAGCAGCTTCGAACAGGGATCACCCCTCCACTTT
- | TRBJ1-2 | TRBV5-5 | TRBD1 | CASSFRSAQEGAGYTF | TGTGCCAGCAGCTTCCGCTCTGCACAGGAGGGGGCTGGCTACACCTTC
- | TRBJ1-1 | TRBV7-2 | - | CASSLGQIRGTEAFF | TGTGCCAGCAGCTTAGGACAGATAAGAGGCACTGAAGCTTTCTTT
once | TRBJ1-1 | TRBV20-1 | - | CSARVALRAFF | TGCAGTGCTAGGGTAGCCTTGAGGGCTTTCTTT
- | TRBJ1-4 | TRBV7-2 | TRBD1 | CASSFGTGDEKLFF | TGTGCCAGCAGCTTCGGGACAGGGGACGAAAAACTGTTTTTT
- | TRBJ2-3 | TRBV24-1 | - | CATSENSPTDTQYF | TGTGCCACCAGTGAGAACAGTCCTACGGATACGCAGTATTTT
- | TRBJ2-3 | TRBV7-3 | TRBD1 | CASSLTGTGGTQYF | TGTGCCAGCAGCTTAACAGGGACAGGGGGTACGCAGTATTTT
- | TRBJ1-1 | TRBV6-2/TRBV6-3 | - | CASSFPSGSEAFF | TGTGCCAGCAGTTTCCCCTCCGGGAGTGAAGCTTTCTTT
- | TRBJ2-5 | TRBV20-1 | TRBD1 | CSASLTGVETQYF | TGCAGTGCTAGTCTCACAGGGGTAGAGACCCAGTACTTC
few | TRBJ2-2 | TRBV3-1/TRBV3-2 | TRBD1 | CASSPGPGQGLTGELFF | TGTGCCAGCAGCCCGGGACCGGGACAGGGGCTGACCGGGGAGCTGTTTTTT
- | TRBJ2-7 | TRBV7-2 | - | CASSLEGWGESPYEQYF | TGTGCCAGCAGCTTAGAGGGGTGGGGTGAAAGCCCCTACGAGCAGTACTTC
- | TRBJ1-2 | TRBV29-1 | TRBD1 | CSVASTGKGGYTF | TGCAGCGTTGCCTCGACAGGGAAGGGTGGCTACACCTTC
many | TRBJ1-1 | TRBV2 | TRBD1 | CASSPLVTGSTEAFF | TGTGCCAGCAGCCCTCTAGTGACAGGGTCGACTGAAGCTTTCTTT
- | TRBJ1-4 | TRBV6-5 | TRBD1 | CASSSDRGGGEKLFF | TGTGCCAGCAGTTCCGACAGGGGAGGGGGTGAAAAACTGTTTTTT
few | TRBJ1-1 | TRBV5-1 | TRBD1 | CASSLGGTGPEAFF | TGCGCCAGCAGCTTGGGTGGGACAGGGCCTGAAGCTTTCTTT
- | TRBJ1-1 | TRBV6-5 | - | CASIPRGFMNTEAFF | TGTGCCAGCATTCCCCGGGGGTTTATGAACACTGAAGCTTTCTTT